A selection of T cell receptor beta chains follows, all from one sample in a study of beta chain features in type 1 diabetes. Assay used: immunoSEQ multiplex PCR; TCRdb lists only in-frame clones, some missing. The data show under 500,000 clones, over 25% seen once. Material for sequencing was naive CD4+ T cells from blood. The receptor source for this set is a man between 18 and 29 years old in good health. The CDR3 runs from the conserved cysteine through the conserved F or W.

>14|TRBJ2-7|TRBV7-9
CASSLPGTLYEQYF
>15|TRBJ2-7|TRBV28
CASRPTSGAPYEQYF
>14|TRBJ2-3|TRBV14
CASSRLTSADTQYF
>14|TRBJ2-1|TRBV15
CATSRDMGDNEQFF
>13|TRBJ2-7|TRBV29-1
CSVPSRVRHEQYF
>14|TRBJ1-2|TRBV30
CAWSEGESVYGYTF
>13|TRBJ2-7|TRBV13
CASTPPLSYEQYF
>16|TRBJ2-7|TRBV6-1
CASSEMEGLTPYEQYF
>15|TRBJ1-5|TRBV28
CASSYSDRGNQPQHF
>14|TRBJ2-7|TRBV19
CASSRGKSSYEQYF
>14|TRBJ2-3|TRBV7-2
CASSFTRHTDTQYF
>13|TRBJ2-3|TRBV4-2
CAGSRDSTDTQYF
>15|TRBJ2-1|TRBV5-1
CASSLGLANYNEQFF
>13|TRBJ2-3|TRBV7-2
CASSGGRTDTQYF
>15|TRBJ2-1|TRBV9
CASSQQPDSYNEQFF
>15|TRBJ2-2|TRBV19
CASSIWSSPPGELFF
>14|TRBJ1-1|TRBV9
CASSVSPANTEAFF
>16|TRBJ2-5|TRBV15
CATSPTRASGMETQYF
>14|TRBJ2-7|TRBV9
CASSEGLTAYEQYF
>12|TRBJ2-7|TRBV14
CASSQARGEQYF
>18|TRBJ1-4|TRBV30
CAWSVWTGLILGNEKLFF
>15|TRBJ1-1|TRBV30
CAWGRGQGLNTEAFF
>16|TRBJ2-7|TRBV4-2
CASSPSGGRATYEQYF
>14|TRBJ2-1|TRBV25-1
CATLGTLLYNEQFF
>13|TRBJ2-1|TRBV7-9
CASSPSGSGIQFF
>15|TRBJ2-7|TRBV7-2
CASSFGDRDSYEQYF
>13|TRBJ2-7|TRBV7-9
CASSPSVTYEQYF
>14|TRBJ2-5|TRBV30
CAWEGLAGRETQYF
>12|TRBJ2-7|TRBV28
CASRILGYEQYF
>17|TRBJ2-5|TRBV7-9
CASSLATSGRTQETQYF
>15|TRBJ2-1|TRBV7-6
CASSLWQGLGNEQFF
>15|TRBJ1-4|TRBV15
CATSRGGGTNEKLFF
>12|TRBJ2-1|TRBV30
CAWSVAARQKFF
>15|TRBJ2-7|TRBV6-6
CASSRQLTSSYEQYF
>16|TRBJ2-1|TRBV29-1
CSVEDPSGSSYNEQFF
>14|TRBJ2-5|TRBV5-6
CASSLDRGLSGFNF
>11|TRBJ2-3|TRBV6-6
CASSYEDTQYF
>13|TRBJ2-7|TRBV19
CASSIGTVYEQYF
>17|TRBJ2-3|TRBV28
CASSPPQGARMTDTQYF
>15|TRBJ1-3|TRBV7-2
CASSPSQTGGNTIYF
>15|TRBJ1-5|TRBV4-3
CASSQEKQGYQPQHF
>13|TRBJ2-3|TRBV6-1
CASSEAFTDTQYF
>11|TRBJ2-3|TRBV20-1
CSAQMADTQYF
>14|TRBJ1-6|TRBV28
CASIVGQPNSPLHF
>15|TRBJ2-1|TRBV25-1
CASSEWAGDRNEQFF
>16|TRBJ2-7|TRBV14
CASSQVGTGFSYEQYF